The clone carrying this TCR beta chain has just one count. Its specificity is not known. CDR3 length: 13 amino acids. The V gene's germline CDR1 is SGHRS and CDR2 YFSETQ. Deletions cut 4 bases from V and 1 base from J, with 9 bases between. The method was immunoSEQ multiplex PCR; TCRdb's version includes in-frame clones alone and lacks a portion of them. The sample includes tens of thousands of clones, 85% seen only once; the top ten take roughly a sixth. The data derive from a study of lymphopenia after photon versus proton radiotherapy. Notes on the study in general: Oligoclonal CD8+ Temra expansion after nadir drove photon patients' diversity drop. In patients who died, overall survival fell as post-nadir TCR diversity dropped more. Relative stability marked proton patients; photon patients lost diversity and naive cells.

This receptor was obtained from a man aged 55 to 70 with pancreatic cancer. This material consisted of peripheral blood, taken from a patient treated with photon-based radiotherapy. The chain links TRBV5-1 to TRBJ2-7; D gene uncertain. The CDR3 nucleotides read TGCGCCAGCAGCCAGGCCGGGTCCTACGAGCAGTACTTC. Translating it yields CASSQAGSYEQYF.